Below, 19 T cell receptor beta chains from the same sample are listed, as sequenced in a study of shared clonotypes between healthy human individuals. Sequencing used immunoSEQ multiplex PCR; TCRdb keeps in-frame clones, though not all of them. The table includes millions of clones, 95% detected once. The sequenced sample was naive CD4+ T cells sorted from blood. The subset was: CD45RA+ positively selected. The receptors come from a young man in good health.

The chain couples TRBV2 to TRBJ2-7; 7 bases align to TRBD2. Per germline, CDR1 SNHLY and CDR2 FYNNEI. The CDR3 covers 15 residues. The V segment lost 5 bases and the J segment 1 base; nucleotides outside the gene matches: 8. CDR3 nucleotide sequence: TGTGCCAGCAGTCACTCCGCTAGCGGTTCCTACGAGCAGTACTTC. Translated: CASSHSASGSYEQYF.

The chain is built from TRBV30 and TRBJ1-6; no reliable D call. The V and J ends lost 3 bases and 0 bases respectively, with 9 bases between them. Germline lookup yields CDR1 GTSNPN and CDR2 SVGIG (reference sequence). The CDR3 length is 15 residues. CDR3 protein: CAWSLLRSYNSPLHF. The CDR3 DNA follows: TGTGCCTGGAGCCTTCTCCGCTCCTATAATTCACCCCTCCACTTT.

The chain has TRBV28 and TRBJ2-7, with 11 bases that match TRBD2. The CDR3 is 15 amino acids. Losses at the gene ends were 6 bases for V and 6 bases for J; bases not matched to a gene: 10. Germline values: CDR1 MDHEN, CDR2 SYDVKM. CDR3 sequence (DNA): TGTGCCAGCAGCTCTCTAGCGGGGGGCCAGGGCGAGCAGTACTTC. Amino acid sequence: CASSSLAGGQGEQYF.

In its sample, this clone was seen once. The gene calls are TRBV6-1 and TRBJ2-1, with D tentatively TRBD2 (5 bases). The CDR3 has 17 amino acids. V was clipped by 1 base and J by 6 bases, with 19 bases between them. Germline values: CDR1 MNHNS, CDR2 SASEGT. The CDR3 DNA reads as TGTGCCAGCAGTGAAGAACCCTCCTGGGAGTGGGCCAATGAGCAGTTCTTC. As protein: CASSEEPSWEWANEQFF.

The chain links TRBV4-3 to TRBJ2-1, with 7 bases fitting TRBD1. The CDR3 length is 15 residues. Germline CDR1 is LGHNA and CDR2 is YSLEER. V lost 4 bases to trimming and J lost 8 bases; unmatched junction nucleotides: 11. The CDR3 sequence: CASSRRKTGTDEQFF. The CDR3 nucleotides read TGCGCCAGCAGCCGTCGGAAGACAGGGACAGATGAGCAGTTCTTC.

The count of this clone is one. CDR3 residues: CASSQEPWAAQGTDTQYF. CDR3 DNA sequence: TGCGCCAGCAGCCAAGAACCCTGGGCGGCCCAGGGCACAGATACGCAGTATTTT. This chain joins TRBV4-3 and TRBJ2-3; D unresolved. V was shortened by 0 bases and J by 1 base, with 17 bases between the two germline ends. The CDR3 has 18 residues. The germline V gene encodes CDR1 LGHNA and CDR2 YSLEER.

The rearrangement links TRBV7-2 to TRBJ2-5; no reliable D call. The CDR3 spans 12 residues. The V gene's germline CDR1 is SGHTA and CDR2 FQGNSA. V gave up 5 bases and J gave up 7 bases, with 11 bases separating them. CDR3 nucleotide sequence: TGTGCCAGCAGCCCCAATACAGCGACCCAGTACTTC. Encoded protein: CASSPNTATQYF.

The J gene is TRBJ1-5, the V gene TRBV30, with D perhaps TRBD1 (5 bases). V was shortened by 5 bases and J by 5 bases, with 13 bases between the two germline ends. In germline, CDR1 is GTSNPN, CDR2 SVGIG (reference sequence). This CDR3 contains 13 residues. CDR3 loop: CAWSTGLDQPQHF. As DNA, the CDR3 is TGTGCCTGGTCCACGGGGCTGGATCAGCCCCAGCATTTT.

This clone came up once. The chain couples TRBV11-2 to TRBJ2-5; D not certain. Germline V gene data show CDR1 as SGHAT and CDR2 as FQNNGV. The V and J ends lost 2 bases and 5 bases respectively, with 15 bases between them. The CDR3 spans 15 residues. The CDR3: CASSLLPQARETQYF. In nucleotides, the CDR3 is TGTGCCAGCAGCTTACTCCCCCAAGCGCGTGAGACCCAGTACTTC.

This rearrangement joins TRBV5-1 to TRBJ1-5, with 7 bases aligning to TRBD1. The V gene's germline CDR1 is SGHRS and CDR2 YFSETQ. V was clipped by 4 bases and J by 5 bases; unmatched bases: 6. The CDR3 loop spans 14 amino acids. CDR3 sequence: CASSLTGSDQPQHF. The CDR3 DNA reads TGCGCCAGCAGCCTGACAGGGAGTGATCAGCCCCAGCATTTT.

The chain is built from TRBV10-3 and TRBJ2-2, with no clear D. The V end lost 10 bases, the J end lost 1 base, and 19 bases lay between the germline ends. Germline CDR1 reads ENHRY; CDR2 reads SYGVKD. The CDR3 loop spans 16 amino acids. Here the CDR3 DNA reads TGTGCCAGCAGCCCCCTCAGTCTGGGGAACACCGGGGAGCTGTTTTTT. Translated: CASSPLSLGNTGELFF.

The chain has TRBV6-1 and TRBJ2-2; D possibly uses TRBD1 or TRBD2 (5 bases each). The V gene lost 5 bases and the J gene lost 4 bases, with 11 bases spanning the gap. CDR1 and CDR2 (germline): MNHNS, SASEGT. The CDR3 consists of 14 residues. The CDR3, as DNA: TGTGCCAGCAGTCCGGGACGGAGCACCGGGGAGCTGTTTTTT. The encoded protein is CASSPGRSTGELFF.

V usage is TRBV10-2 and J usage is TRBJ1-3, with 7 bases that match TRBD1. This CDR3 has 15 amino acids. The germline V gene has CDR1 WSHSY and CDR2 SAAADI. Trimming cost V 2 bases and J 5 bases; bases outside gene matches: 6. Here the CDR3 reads CASSEGSGGRNTIYF. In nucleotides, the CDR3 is TGCGCCAGCAGTGAGGGCTCAGGGGGGAGAAACACCATATATTTT.

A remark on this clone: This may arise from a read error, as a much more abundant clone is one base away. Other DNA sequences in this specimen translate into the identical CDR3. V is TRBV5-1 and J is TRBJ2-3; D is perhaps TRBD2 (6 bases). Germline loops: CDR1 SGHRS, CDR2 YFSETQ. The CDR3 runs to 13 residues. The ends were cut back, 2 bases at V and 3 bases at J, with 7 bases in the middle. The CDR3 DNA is TGCGCCAGCAGCTTAGGGACTACAGATACGCAGTATTTT. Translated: CASSLGTTDTQYF. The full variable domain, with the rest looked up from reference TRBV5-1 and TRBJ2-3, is KAGVTQTPRYLIKTRGQQVTLSCSPISGHRSVSWYQQTPGQGLQFLFEYFSETQRNKGNFPGRFSGRQFSNSRSEMNVSTLELGDSALYLCASSLGTTDTQYFGPGTRLTVL.

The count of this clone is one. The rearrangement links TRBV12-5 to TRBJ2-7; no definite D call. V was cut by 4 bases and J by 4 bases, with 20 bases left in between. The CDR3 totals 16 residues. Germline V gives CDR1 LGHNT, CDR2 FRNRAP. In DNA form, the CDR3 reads TGTGCTAGTGGTTGTAACTGGCTCGGTTCTGGATACGAGCAGTACTTC. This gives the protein CASGCNWLGSGYEQYF. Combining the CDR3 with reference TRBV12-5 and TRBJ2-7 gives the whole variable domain DARVTQTPRHKVTEMGQEVTMRCQPILGHNTVFWYRQTMMQGLELLAYFRNRAPLDDSGMPKDRFSAEMPDATLATLKIQPSEPRDSAVYFCASGCNWLGSGYEQYFGPGTRLTVT.

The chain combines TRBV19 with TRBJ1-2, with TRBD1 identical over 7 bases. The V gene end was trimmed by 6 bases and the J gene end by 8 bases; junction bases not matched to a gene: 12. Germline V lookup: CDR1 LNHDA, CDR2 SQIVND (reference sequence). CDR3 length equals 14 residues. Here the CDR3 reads CASRRDSLPGGYTF. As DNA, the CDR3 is TGTGCCAGTAGGCGGGACAGTCTCCCAGGGGGCTACACCTTC.

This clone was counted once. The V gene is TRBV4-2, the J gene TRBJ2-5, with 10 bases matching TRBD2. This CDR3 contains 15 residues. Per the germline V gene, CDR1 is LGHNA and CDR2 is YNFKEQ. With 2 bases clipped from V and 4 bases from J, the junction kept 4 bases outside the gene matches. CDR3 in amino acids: CASSQPSGGGETQYF. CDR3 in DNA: TGTGCCAGCAGCCAACCTAGCGGGGGAGGAGAGACCCAGTACTTC.

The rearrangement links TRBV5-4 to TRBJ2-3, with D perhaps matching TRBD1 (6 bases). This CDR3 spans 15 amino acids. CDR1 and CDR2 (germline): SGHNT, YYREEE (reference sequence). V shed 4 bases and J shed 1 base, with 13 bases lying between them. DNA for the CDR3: TGTGCCAGCAGCCCAGGGGTGCCGGGCACAGATACGCAGTATTTT. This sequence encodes CASSPGVPGTDTQYF.

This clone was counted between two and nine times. In nucleotides, the CDR3 is TGTGCCTGGAGTGTACTATGGGGGGGAGGATATGGCTACACCTTC. Amino acids: CAWSVLWGGGYGYTF. V gene TRBV30 combines with J gene TRBJ1-2, with a weak D call TRBD1 (5 bases). Germline lookup yields CDR1 GTSNPN and CDR2 SVGIG (reference sequence). Trimming stripped 0 bases from V and 5 bases from J, with 16 bases between. CDR3 length: 15 amino acids.